Listed here are 30 T cell receptor beta chains from one sample, sequenced in a study of CD8 T cells in Susac syndrome. With random hexamers, about 0.45 to 1 ug RNA was reverse transcribed. TCRdb analysed the immunoSEQ multiplex PCR reads with MiXCR anew, one entry per CDR3 protein. The sample holds around 270,000 distinct CDR3 sequences; approximately 90% are singletons and the top ten take under 0.2%. Sequenced input: CD8+ T cells from PBMCs. The receptors derive from a human donor with multiple sclerosis.

This clonotype was counted between two and nine times. The chain couples TRBV27 to TRBJ1-3; D is unresolved. Per germline, CDR1 MNHEY and CDR2 SMNVEV (reference sequence). This CDR3 spans 12 amino acids. V was clipped by 6 bases and J by 4 bases, with 7 bases between them. The CDR3 nucleotides read TGTGCCAGCAGGGGGTCGGGAAACACCATATATTTT. Protein sequence: CASRGSGNTIYF.

This clonotype was seen more than once but under ten times. V and J are TRBV28 and TRBJ2-5; 7 bases fit TRBD2. With V trimmed by 5 bases and J by 2 bases, 11 bases remained unmatched. The CDR3 consists of 16 residues. Germline lookup yields CDR1 MDHEN and CDR2 SYDVKM. The CDR3 region is CASSLQLAYGQETQYF. The CDR3, as DNA: TGTGCCAGCAGTCTCCAACTAGCGTACGGGCAAGAGACCCAGTACTTC.

The rearrangement joins TRBV7-9 to TRBJ2-7; either TRBD1 or TRBD2 may supply D (5 bases each). The CDR3 is 14 amino acids. In germline, CDR1 is SEHNR, CDR2 FQNEAQ (reference sequence). Trimming took 1 base from V and 6 from J, leaving 13 bases between them. The CDR3 is CASSLVGGSPEQYF. The CDR3 DNA reads TGTGCCAGCAGCTTAGTTGGGGGTAGTCCCGAGCAGTACTTC.

The V gene is TRBV20-1, the J gene TRBJ2-5; 8 bases align to TRBD1. V was pared by 3 bases and J by 5 bases, with 11 bases of the junction left unmatched. This CDR3 region has 15 residues. Germline lookup yields CDR1 DFQATT and CDR2 SNEGSKA (reference sequence). The CDR3 DNA sequence: TGCAGTGCTAGCCCGGAGGACAGGGTAGAGGAGACCCAGTACTTC. Translation gives CSASPEDRVEETQYF.

The chain links TRBV4-3 to TRBJ2-3, with D possibly matching TRBD2 (5 bases). Between the trimmed V and J ends, which lost 0 bases and 2 bases, there was a span of 21 bases. This CDR3 is 19 amino acids long. CDR1 LGHNA and CDR2 YSLEER come from the germline V gene. CDR3 sequence: CASSQDHLGVGWNTDTQYF. CDR3 bases: TGCGCCAGCAGCCAAGATCATCTCGGGGTCGGGTGGAACACAGATACGCAGTATTTT.

The chain carries TRBV5-4 and TRBJ2-2; D ambiguous. The ends were cut back, 7 bases at V and 4 bases at J, with 11 bases in the middle. Germline assignment: CDR1 SGHNT and CDR2 YYREEE (reference sequence). The CDR3 runs 13 residues. CDR3 coding DNA: TGTGCCAGCGCCAATGGAGTCACCGGGGAGCTGTTTTTT. Translation gives CASANGVTGELFF.

V and J are TRBV5-6 and TRBJ2-3; weak D call: TRBD2 (7 bases). Germline assignment: CDR1 SGHDT and CDR2 YYEEEE. The CDR3 runs 19 residues. The ends were cut back, 1 base at V and 0 bases at J, with 21 bases in the middle. DNA of the CDR3: TGTGCCAGCAGCTTGTTTTTGGCGGGGGCCCAGCGAAGCACAGATACGCAGTATTTT. This codes for CASSLFLAGAQRSTDTQYF.

The genes are TRBV7-9 and TRBJ1-5, with D tentatively TRBD1 (5 bases). V was trimmed by 1 base and J by 1 base, leaving 11 bases between them. The CDR3 runs to 16 residues. CDR1 SEHNR and CDR2 FQNEAQ come from the germline V gene (reference sequence). CDR3 in DNA: TGTGCCAGCAGCTTAGGAGAGGGGATGAGCAATCAGCCCCAGCATTTT. Translating gives CASSLGEGMSNQPQHF. The variable domain in full, completed from reference TRBV7-9 and TRBJ1-5, reads DTGVSQNPRHKITKRGQNVTFRCDPISEHNRLYWYRQTLGQGPEFLTYFQNEAQLEKSRLLSDRFSAERPKGSFSTLEIQRTEQGDSAMYLCASSLGEGMSNQPQHFGDGTRLSIL.

This chain uses TRBV19 with TRBJ2-1; 12 nucleotides line up with TRBD1. Germline CDR1 is LNHDA and CDR2 is SQIVND (reference sequence). This CDR3 has 14 amino acids. The J segment lost 7 bases and the V segment lost 6 bases, leaving 4 bases of the junction unmatched. This CDR3 reads CASRPGQGANEQFF. The CDR3 DNA reads as TGTGCCAGTAGGCCGGGACAGGGGGCAAATGAGCAGTTCTTC.

CDR3 coding DNA: TGTGCCAGCATGGCATTCGTTGGGGAAGCTTTCTTT. It is translated as CASMAFVGEAFF. This chain links TRBV25-1 with TRBJ1-1; D is unresolved. The CDR3 sequence is 12 residues long. Germline CDR1 MGHDK, CDR2 SYGVNS. V lost 7 bases and J lost 8, with 14 bases in between.

The chain couples TRBV29-1 to TRBJ2-7, with D possibly matching TRBD1 (7 bases). Germline V gives CDR1 SQVTM, CDR2 ANQGSEA. V was clipped by 8 bases and J by 6 bases, with 17 bases between them. The CDR3 loop spans 12 amino acids. The CDR3 DNA reads as TGCAGCTCGGGGGACAGCCTATTCGAGCAGTACTTC. Translated, it gives CSSGDSLFEQYF.

J is TRBJ2-7 and V is TRBV14, with D tentatively TRBD1 (5 bases). This CDR3 has 15 amino acids. Germline V lookup: CDR1 SGHDN, CDR2 FVKESK. The V gene lost 3 bases and the J gene lost 6 bases, with 18 bases spanning the gap. The CDR3 protein is CASSQSRLGAFEQYF. Written as DNA, the CDR3 is TGTGCCAGCAGCCAGAGCCGGCTAGGGGCGTTCGAGCAGTACTTC.

The rearrangement uses TRBV11-2 and TRBJ2-7; weak D call: TRBD1 (6 bases). The CDR3 is 15 residues long. The V end was cut by 4 bases, the J end by 0 bases, with 13 bases between. The V gene's germline CDR1 is SGHAT and CDR2 FQNNGV. In DNA form, the CDR3 reads TGTGCCAGCAGCTGGGGGCCGATTAGCTCCTACGAGCAGTACTTC. Translation gives CASSWGPISSYEQYF.

The V gene is TRBV7-9, the J gene TRBJ2-7; TRBD1 agrees at 8 bases. CDR1 SEHNR and CDR2 FQNEAQ come from the germline V gene (reference sequence). V lost 2 bases and J lost 5; bases outside the gene matches: 8. This CDR3 region has 15 residues. CDR3 bases: TGTGCCAGCAGCTTAAGGACAGGGCGGTGGCACGAGCAGTACTTC. Translation: CASSLRTGRWHEQYF. The full variable domain, with the rest looked up from reference TRBV7-9 and TRBJ2-7, is DTGVSQNPRHKITKRGQNVTFRCDPISEHNRLYWYRQTLGQGPEFLTYFQNEAQLEKSRLLSDRFSAERPKGSFSTLEIQRTEQGDSAMYLCASSLRTGRWHEQYFGPGTRLTVT.

The chain uses TRBV7-9 and TRBJ2-2, with D possibly matching TRBD2 (6 bases). The V gene's germline CDR1 is SEHNR and CDR2 FQNEAQ (reference sequence). V lost 4 bases and J 1 base, leaving 13 bases between the germline ends. There are 16 residues in the CDR3. The CDR3: CASSSVGTRNTGELFF. The CDR3, as DNA: TGTGCCAGCAGCTCTGTGGGGACTCGGAACACCGGGGAGCTGTTTTTT. Full variable domain (outside the CDR3, taken from reference TRBV7-9 and TRBJ2-2): DTGVSQNPRHKITKRGQNVTFRCDPISEHNRLYWYRQTLGQGPEFLTYFQNEAQLEKSRLLSDRFSAERPKGSFSTLEIQRTEQGDSAMYLCASSSVGTRNTGELFFGEGSRLTVL.

This chain uses TRBV7-2 with TRBJ1-5; D uncertain. CDR1 and CDR2 (germline): SGHTA, FQGNSA. The CDR3 is 13 amino acids. V was clipped by 0 bases and J by 11 bases, with 11 bases between them. CDR3 residues: CASSLAAVGSQHF. The CDR3 coding sequence is TGTGCCAGCAGCTTAGCGGCGGTGGGGTCCCAGCATTTT. The full variable domain, in which reference TRBV7-2 and TRBJ1-5 provide the parts outside the CDR3, is GAGVSQSPSNKVTEKGKDVELRCDPISGHTALYWYRQSLGQGLEFLIYFQGNSAPDKSGLPSDRFSAERTGGSVSTLTIQRTQQEDSAVYLCASSLAAVGSQHFGDGTRLSIL.

This chain joins TRBV2 and TRBJ2-7; 8 bases are a match to TRBD1. The CDR3 runs to 15 residues. V lost 4 bases and J lost 5; bases outside the gene matches: 10. CDR1 is SNHLY, CDR2 FYNNEI, per germline. CDR3 loop: CASSAGQGRRHEQYF. As DNA, the CDR3 is TGTGCCAGCAGTGCTGGACAGGGTCGCCGCCACGAGCAGTACTTC.

V usage is TRBV7-9 and J usage is TRBJ2-7; TRBD1 matches 7 bases. Germline V gene data show CDR1 as SEHNR and CDR2 as FQNEAQ (reference sequence). The CDR3 is 18 amino acids. Losses at the gene ends were 5 bases for V and 3 bases for J; bases not matched to a gene: 19. CDR3 in amino acids: CASSPRLTPGQELYEQYF. In DNA form, the CDR3 reads TGTGCCAGCAGCCCCCGACTTACCCCCGGACAGGAACTCTACGAGCAGTACTTC.

The chain links TRBV12-3 or TRBV12-4 to TRBJ1-5, with D maybe TRBD1 (5 bases). The CDR3 extends over 15 amino acids. Trimming cost V 3 bases and J 6 bases, with 15 bases left between them. This CDR3 reads CASSFGPGGSQPQHF. The DNA of the CDR3 is TGTGCCAGCAGTTTCGGGCCGGGGGGAAGTCAGCCCCAGCATTTT.

The gene calls are TRBV12-3 or TRBV12-4 and TRBJ1-5; no definite D call. This CDR3 spans 14 amino acids. Trimming removed 6 bases from V and 4 bases from J, with 13 bases in between. The CDR3 coding sequence is TGTGCCAGCAGGCCGCTGGGGAGTAATCAGCCCCAGCATTTT. It specifies CASRPLGSNQPQHF.

The chain has TRBV28 and TRBJ2-1; TRBD2 aligns across 10 bases. J gave up 7 bases and V 4 bases, and 19 bases lay outside the gene matches. The CDR3 has 19 amino acids. CDR1 and CDR2 (germline): MDHEN, SYDVKM. CDR3 sequence reads: CASSSGSPQREGWGNEQFF. In DNA, the CDR3 is TGTGCCAGCAGTTCCGGATCACCGCAGCGGGAGGGGTGGGGGAATGAGCAGTTCTTC. The full variable domain, in which reference TRBV28 and TRBJ2-1 provide the parts outside the CDR3, is DVKVTQSSRYLVKRTGEKVFLECVQDMDHENMFWYRQDPGLGLRLIYFSYDVKMKEKGDIPEGYSVSREKKERFSLILESASTNQTSMYLCASSSGSPQREGWGNEQFFGPGTRLTVL.

The chain has TRBV6-6 and TRBJ1-6; the D gene is possibly TRBD1 (6 bases). The CDR3 sequence is 14 residues long. Germline V lookup: CDR1 MNHNY, CDR2 SVGAGI (reference sequence). V dropped 3 bases and J dropped 5 bases, with 8 bases sitting between them. CDR3 protein: CASSYWTDNSPLHF. In nucleotides, the CDR3 is TGTGCCAGCAGTTATTGGACAGATAATTCACCCCTCCACTTT.

This chain joins TRBV20-1 and TRBJ2-2; TRBD2 agrees at 10 bases. The germline V gene has CDR1 DFQATT and CDR2 SNEGSKA (reference sequence). After removal of 6 bases from V and 6 bases from J, the junction contained 7 bases not matched to a gene. The CDR3 extends over 14 amino acids. CDR3 loop: CSADLAGAPGELFF. CDR3 sequence (DNA): TGCAGTGCCGATCTAGCGGGAGCCCCCGGGGAGCTGTTTTTT.

Only one count was recorded for this clonotype. V and J are TRBV30 and TRBJ2-1; 10 bases are a match to TRBD1. The CDR3 spans 16 residues. V shed 1 base and J 3 bases; nucleotides not matched to a gene: 6. Per the germline V gene, CDR1 is GTSNPN and CDR2 is SVGIG (reference sequence). The CDR3 loop reads CAWSGDRDRGYNEQFF. CDR3 coding DNA: TGTGCCTGGAGTGGTGACCGGGACAGGGGCTACAATGAGCAGTTCTTC.

The chain employs TRBV20-1 and TRBJ2-7; D not certain. Germline assignment: CDR1 DFQATT and CDR2 SNEGSKA (reference sequence). This CDR3 region has 12 residues. Between the trimmed V and J ends, which lost 6 bases and 2 bases, there was a span of 11 bases. The CDR3 nucleotides are TGCAGTGCCCGGACGTCTACCTACGAGCAGTACTTC. As protein: CSARTSTYEQYF.

The chain carries TRBV30 and TRBJ1-5, with D unclear. Germline lookup yields CDR1 GTSNPN and CDR2 SVGIG (reference sequence). Deletions cut 2 bases from V and 2 bases from J, with 10 bases between. The CDR3 consists of 14 residues. The CDR3 coding sequence is TGTGCCTGGAGTTTTTACGGGGGCAATCAGCCCCAGCATTTT. Its translation: CAWSFYGGNQPQHF.

The chain is built from TRBV28 and TRBJ2-2; D might be TRBD2 (6 bases). Germline loops: CDR1 MDHEN, CDR2 SYDVKM. V was trimmed by 5 bases and J by 6 bases, leaving 10 bases between them. CDR3 size: 13 residues. The CDR3 region is CASSPRLAGELFF. The CDR3 DNA reads as TGTGCCAGCAGTCCACGACTAGCCGGGGAGCTGTTTTTT.

The chain combines TRBV30 with TRBJ1-2, with a weak D call TRBD1 (5 bases). The CDR3 runs to 16 residues. Trimming removed 2 bases from V and 8 bases from J, with 24 bases in between. The germline V gene has CDR1 GTSNPN and CDR2 SVGIG (reference sequence). Here the CDR3 reads CAWSFGSGAGAGGYTF. CDR3 in DNA: TGTGCCTGGAGTTTCGGGTCCGGGGCTGGTGCGGGGGGCTACACCTTC.

The rearrangement links TRBV7-9 to TRBJ2-7; the match to TRBD1 covers 7 bases. This CDR3 contains 16 residues. The V segment lost 3 bases and the J segment 3 bases; nucleotides outside the gene matches: 11. Germline CDR1 reads SEHNR; CDR2 reads FQNEAQ (reference sequence). The CDR3, as DNA: TGTGCCAGCAGCTTTTACCTCCCGGGACAGCTCTACGAGCAGTACTTC. This codes for CASSFYLPGQLYEQYF.

The chain carries TRBV9 and TRBJ2-3, with 7 bases identical to TRBD2. Germline CDR1 is SGDLS and CDR2 is YYNGEE. Losses at the gene ends were 4 bases for V and 1 base for J; bases not matched to a gene: 9. This CDR3 is built from 16 residues. The CDR3 DNA follows: TGTGCCAGCAGCCCACGGCGACTAGCCCGCACAGATACGCAGTATTTT. It translates to CASSPRRLARTDTQYF.